Reported below is one TCR beta chain. TCRdb keeps only in-frame clones here, not all; method: immunoSEQ multiplex PCR. This table holds around 55,000 clones, roughly 93% found once. The CDR3 length is 17 residues. Unmatched junction bases numbered 17, after V lost 8 bases and J lost 4 bases. The germline V gene encodes CDR1 ENHRY and CDR2 SYGVKD. This entry belongs to a study of T cell changes during pregnancy in multiple sclerosis. Sequenced material: CD8+ T cells from peripheral blood mononuclear cells, taken in the second trimester of pregnancy. The source of this sequence is a female donor with multiple sclerosis, enrolled in a pregnancy study. The chain uses TRBV10-3 and TRBJ1-2, with 9 bases identical to TRBD1. As DNA, the CDR3 is TGTGCCATCTGGGGTGGCGGACAGGGGACTACAGGCTATGGCTACACCTTC. Translated, it gives CAIWGGGQGTTGYGYTF.